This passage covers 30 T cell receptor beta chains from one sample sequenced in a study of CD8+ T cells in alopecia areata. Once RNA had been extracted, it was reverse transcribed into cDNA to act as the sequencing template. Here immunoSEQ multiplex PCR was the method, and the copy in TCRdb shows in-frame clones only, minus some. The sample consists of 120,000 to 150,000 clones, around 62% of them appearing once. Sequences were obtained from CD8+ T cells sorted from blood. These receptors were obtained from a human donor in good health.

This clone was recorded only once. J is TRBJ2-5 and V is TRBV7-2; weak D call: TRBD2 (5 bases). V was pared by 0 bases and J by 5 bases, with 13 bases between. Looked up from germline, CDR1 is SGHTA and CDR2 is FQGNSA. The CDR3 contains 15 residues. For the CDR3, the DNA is TGTGCCAGCAGCTTAGCGTTGGGGAGTACGGAGACCCAGTACTTC. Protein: CASSLALGSTETQYF.

CDR3 region: CASSLTSGASNEQFF. The CDR3 nucleotides read TGCGCCAGCAGCCTCACTAGCGGGGCCAGTAATGAGCAGTTCTTC. The rearrangement joins TRBV5-1 to TRBJ2-1, with TRBD2 matching over 10 bases. The CDR3 is made up of 15 amino acids. Germline loops: CDR1 SGHRS, CDR2 YFSETQ. V lost 4 bases and J lost 7; bases outside the gene matches: 8.

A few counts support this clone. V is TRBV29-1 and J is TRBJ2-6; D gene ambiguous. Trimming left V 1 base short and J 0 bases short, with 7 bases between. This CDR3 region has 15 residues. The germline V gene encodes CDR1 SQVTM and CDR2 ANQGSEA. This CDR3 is CSVEGPTSGANVLTF. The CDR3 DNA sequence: TGCAGCGTTGAAGGTCCTACCTCTGGGGCCAACGTCCTGACTTTC.

The CDR3 protein is CASSPPFGGSTDTQYF. Here the CDR3 DNA reads TGTGCCAGCAGCCCCCCGTTTGGCGGGAGCACAGATACGCAGTATTTT. The chain links TRBV9 to TRBJ2-3, with D perhaps TRBD2 (5 bases). The CDR3 loop spans 16 amino acids. CDR1 and CDR2 from the germline V gene are SGDLS and YYNGEE. Between the trimmed V and J ends, which lost 4 bases and 0 bases, there was a span of 15 bases.

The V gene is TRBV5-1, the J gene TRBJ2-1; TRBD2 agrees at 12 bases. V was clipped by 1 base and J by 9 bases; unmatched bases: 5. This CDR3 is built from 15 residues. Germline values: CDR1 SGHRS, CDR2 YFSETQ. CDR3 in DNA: TGCGCCAGCAGCTTGCCTAGCGGGAGGGTGGGTGAGCAGTTCTTC. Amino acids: CASSLPSGRVGEQFF.

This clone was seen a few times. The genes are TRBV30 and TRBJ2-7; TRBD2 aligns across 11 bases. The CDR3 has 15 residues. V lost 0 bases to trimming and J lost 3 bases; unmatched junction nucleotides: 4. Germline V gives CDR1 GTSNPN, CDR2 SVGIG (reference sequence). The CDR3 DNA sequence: TGTGCCTGGAGTGTGACTAGCGGGGCGTACTACGAGCAGTACTTC. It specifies CAWSVTSGAYYEQYF.

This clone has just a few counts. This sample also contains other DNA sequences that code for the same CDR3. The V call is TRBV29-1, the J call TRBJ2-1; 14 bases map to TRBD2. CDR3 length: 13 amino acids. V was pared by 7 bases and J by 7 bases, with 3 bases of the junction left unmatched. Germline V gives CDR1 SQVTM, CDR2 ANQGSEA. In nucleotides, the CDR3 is TGCAGCGCGGGACTAGCGGGAGTAAATGAGCAGTTCTTC. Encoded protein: CSAGLAGVNEQFF.

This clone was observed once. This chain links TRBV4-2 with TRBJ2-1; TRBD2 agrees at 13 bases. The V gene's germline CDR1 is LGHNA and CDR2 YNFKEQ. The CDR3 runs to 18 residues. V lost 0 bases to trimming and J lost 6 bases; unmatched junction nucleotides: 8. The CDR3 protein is CASSQELMRLAGGNEQFF. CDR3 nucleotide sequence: TGTGCCAGCAGCCAAGAGTTAATGAGACTAGCGGGAGGCAATGAGCAGTTCTTC.

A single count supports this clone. CDR3 amino acids: CASSLVGGRHNEQFF. The CDR3 nucleotides are TGTGCCAGCAGCTTAGTTGGCGGGAGACACAATGAGCAGTTCTTC. V usage is TRBV7-9 and J usage is TRBJ2-1, with 7 positions matching TRBD2. The length of the CDR3 is 15 residues. The ends lost 1 base at V and 5 bases at J; junction bases unmatched: 5. Per the germline V gene, CDR1 is SEHNR and CDR2 is FQNEAQ (reference sequence).

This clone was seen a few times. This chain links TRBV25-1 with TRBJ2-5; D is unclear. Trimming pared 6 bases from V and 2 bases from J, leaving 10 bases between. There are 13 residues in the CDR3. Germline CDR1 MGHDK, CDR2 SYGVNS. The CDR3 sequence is CASRKELQETQYF. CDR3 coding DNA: TGTGCCAGCAGAAAGGAGCTACAAGAGACCCAGTACTTC.

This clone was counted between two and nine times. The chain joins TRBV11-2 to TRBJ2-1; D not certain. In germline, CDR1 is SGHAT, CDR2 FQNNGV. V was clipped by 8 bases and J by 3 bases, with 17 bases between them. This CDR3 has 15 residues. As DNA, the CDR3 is TGTGCCAGCGGATATTTCGGACCGGGCTACAATGAGCAGTTCTTC. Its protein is CASGYFGPGYNEQFF.

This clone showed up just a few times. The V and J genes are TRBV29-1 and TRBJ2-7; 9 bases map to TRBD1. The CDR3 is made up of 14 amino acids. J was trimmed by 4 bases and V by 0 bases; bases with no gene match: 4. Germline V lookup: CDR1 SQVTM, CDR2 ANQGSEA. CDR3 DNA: TGCAGCGTTGAAGAGAGGACAGGGGAATACGAGCAGTACTTC. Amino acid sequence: CSVEERTGEYEQYF.

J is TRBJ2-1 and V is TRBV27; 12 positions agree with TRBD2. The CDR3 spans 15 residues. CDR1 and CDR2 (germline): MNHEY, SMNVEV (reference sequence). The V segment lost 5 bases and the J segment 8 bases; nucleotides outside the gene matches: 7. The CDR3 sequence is CASSVLAGGGDEQFF. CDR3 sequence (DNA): TGTGCCAGCAGTGTACTAGCGGGAGGTGGCGATGAGCAGTTCTTC.

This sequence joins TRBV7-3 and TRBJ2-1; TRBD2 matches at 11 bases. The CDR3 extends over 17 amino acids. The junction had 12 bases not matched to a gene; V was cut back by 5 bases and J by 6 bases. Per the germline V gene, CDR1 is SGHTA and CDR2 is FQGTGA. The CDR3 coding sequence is TGTGCCAGCAGCACCCCGAGGGGGACTAGCGGAACCAATGAGCAGTTCTTC. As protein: CASSTPRGTSGTNEQFF.

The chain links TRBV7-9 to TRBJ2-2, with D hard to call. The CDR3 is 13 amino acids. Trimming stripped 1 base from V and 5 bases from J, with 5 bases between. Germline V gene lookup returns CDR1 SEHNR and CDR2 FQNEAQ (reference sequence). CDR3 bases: TGTGCCAGCAGCTTAGAATGGACCGGGGAGCTGTTTTTT. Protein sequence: CASSLEWTGELFF. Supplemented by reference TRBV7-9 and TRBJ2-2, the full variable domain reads DTGVSQNPRHKITKRGQNVTFRCDPISEHNRLYWYRQTLGQGPEFLTYFQNEAQLEKSRLLSDRFSAERPKGSFSTLEIQRTEQGDSAMYLCASSLEWTGELFFGEGSRLTVL.

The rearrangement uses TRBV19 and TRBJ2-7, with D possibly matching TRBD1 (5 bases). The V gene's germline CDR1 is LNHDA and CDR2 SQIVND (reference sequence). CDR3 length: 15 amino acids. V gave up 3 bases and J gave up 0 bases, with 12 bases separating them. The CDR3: CASSIGQGISYEQYF. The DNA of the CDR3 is TGTGCCAGTAGTATCGGGCAGGGTATCTCCTACGAGCAGTACTTC.

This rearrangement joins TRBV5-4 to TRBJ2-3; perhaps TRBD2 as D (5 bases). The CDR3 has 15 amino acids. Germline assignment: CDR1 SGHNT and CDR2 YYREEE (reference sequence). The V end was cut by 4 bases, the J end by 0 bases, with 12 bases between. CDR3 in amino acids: CASSPGLASTDTQYF. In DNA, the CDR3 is TGTGCCAGCAGCCCTGGACTGGCTAGCACAGATACGCAGTATTTT.

In nucleotides, the CDR3 is TGTGCCAGCGGGGTGCAGGGGCAAGATACGCAGTATTTT. Translating it yields CASGVQGQDTQYF. V is TRBV2 and J is TRBJ2-3, with TRBD1 as a possible D gene (6 bases). CDR1 is SNHLY and CDR2 is FYNNEI in the germline V gene. The V gene lost 8 bases and the J gene lost 5 bases, with 14 bases spanning the gap. CDR3 length: 13 residues.

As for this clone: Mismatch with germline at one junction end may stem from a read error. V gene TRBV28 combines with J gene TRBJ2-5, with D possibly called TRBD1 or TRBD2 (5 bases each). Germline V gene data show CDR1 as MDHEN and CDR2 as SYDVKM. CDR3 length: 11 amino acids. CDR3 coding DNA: TGTGCCAGCAGTTTAGGGGGAACTAGAGACTTC. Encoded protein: CASSLGGTRDF. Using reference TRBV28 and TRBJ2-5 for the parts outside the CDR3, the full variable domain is DVKVTQSSRYLVKRTGEKVFLECVQDMDHENMFWYRQDPGLGLRLIYFSYDVKMKEKGDIPEGYSVSREKKERFSLILESASTNQTSMYLCASSLGGTRDFGPGTRLLVL.

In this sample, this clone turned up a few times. CDR3 amino acids: CASSESQGLYEQYF. DNA of the CDR3: TGTGCCAGCAGTGAGTCTCAGGGATTGTACGAGCAGTACTTC. The chain uses TRBV2 and TRBJ2-7; D may be TRBD1 (5 bases). This CDR3 has 14 amino acids. V was trimmed by 3 bases and J by 4 bases, leaving 13 bases between them. Germline-derived CDR1 and CDR2 are SNHLY and FYNNEI.

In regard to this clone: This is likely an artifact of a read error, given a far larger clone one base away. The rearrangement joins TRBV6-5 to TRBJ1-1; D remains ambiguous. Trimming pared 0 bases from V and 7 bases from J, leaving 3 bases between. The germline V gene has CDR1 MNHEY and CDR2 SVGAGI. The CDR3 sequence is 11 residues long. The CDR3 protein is CASSYSGEAFF. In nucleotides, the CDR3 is TGTGCCAGCAGTTACTCCGGTGAAGCTTTCTTT.

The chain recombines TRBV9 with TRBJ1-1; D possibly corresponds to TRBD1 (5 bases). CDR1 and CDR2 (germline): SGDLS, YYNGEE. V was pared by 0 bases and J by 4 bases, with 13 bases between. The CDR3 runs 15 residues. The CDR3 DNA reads TGTGCCAGCAGCGTAGCTCGGTCGGGGGGCACTGAAGCTTTCTTT. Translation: CASSVARSGGTEAFF. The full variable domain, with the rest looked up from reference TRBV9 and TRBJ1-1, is DSGVTQTPKHLITATGQRVTLRCSPRSGDLSVYWYQQSLDQGLQFLIQYYNGEERAKGNILERFSAQQFPDLHSELNLSSLELGDSALYFCASSVARSGGTEAFFGQGTRLTVV.

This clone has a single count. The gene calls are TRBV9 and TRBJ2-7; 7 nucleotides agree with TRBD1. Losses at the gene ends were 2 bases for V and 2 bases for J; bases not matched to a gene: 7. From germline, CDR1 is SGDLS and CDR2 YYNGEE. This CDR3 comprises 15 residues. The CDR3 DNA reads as TGTGCCAGCAGCGTCTCCGGGACAGCAACCTACGAGCAGTACTTC. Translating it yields CASSVSGTATYEQYF.

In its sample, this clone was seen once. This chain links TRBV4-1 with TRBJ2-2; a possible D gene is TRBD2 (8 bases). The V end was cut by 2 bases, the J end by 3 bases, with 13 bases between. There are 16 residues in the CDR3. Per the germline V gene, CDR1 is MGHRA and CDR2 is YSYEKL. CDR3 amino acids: CASSQRGGQYTGELFF. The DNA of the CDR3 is TGCGCCAGCAGCCAACGGGGGGGACAGTACACCGGGGAGCTGTTTTTT.

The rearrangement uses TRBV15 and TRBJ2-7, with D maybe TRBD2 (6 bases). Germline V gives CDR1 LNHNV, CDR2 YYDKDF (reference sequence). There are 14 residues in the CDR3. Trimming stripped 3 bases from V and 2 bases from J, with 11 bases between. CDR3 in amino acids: CATSRDYGAYEQYF. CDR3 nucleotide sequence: TGTGCCACCAGCAGGGACTATGGGGCCTACGAGCAGTACTTC. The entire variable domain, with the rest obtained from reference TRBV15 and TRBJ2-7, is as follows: DAMVIQNPRYQVTQFGKPVTLSCSQTLNHNVMYWYQQKSSQAPKLLFHYYDKDFNNEADTPDNFQSRRPNTSFCFLDIRSPGLGDTAMYLCATSRDYGAYEQYFGPGTRLTVT.

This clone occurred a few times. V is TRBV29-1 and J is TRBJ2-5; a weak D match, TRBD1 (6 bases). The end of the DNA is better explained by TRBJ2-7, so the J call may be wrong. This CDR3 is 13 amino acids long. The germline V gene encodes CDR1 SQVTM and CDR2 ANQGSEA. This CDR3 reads CSVTGKKNYEQYF. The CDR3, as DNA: TGCAGCGTAACAGGGAAGAAGAACTACGAGCAGTACTTC.

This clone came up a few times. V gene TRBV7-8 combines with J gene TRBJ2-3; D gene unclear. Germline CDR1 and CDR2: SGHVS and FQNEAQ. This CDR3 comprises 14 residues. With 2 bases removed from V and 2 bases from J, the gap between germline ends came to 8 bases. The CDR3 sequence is CASSLYQDTDTQYF. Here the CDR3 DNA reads TGTGCCAGCAGCTTATACCAGGACACAGATACGCAGTATTTT.

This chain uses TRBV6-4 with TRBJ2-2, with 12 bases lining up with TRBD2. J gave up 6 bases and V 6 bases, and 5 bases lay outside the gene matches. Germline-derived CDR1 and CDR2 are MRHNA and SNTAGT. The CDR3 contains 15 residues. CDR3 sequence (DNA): TGTGCCAGCAGCCTAAGACTAGCGGGAGCCGGGGAGCTGTTTTTT. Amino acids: CASSLRLAGAGELFF.

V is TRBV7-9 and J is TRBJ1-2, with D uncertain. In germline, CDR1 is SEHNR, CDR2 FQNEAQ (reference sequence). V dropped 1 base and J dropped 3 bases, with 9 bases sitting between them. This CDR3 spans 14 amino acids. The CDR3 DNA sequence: TGTGCCAGCAGCTTAGGTGGCGACTACTATGGCTACACCTTC. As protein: CASSLGGDYYGYTF.

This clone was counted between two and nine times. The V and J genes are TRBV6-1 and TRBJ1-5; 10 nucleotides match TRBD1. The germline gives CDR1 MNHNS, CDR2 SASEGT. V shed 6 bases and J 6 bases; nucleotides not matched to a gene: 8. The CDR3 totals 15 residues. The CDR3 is CASSRDRGSFQPQHF. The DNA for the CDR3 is TGTGCCAGCAGCCGGGACAGGGGTTCGTTTCAGCCCCAGCATTTT.